The clone carrying this T cell receptor beta chain showed up just a few times. Germline V gene sequence: CDR1 SEHNR, CDR2 FQNEAQ (reference sequence). With V trimmed by 2 bases and J by 1 base, 6 bases remained unmatched. The CDR3 is made up of 17 amino acids. The data are from a study of blood T cell repertoires in COVID-19. Study background: Acute and convalescent COVID-19 specimens originated in the United States, Italy and Spain. T cells, B-cell-depleted T cells, or PBMCs provided the cDNA or gDNA that served as material.

Generated by immunoSEQ multiplex PCR, the TCRdb table keeps only in-frame clones and is missing some. The sample lists about 120,000 clones, about four fifths seen once, with 35% to 40% in the top ten. J is TRBJ2-3 and V is TRBV7-9; 10 bases fit TRBD2. Sequences were obtained from peripheral blood. This TCR was recovered from a man in his forties with active or convalescent COVID-19. CDR3 loop: CASSLTSGVTGTDTQYF. The CDR3 DNA reads as TGTGCCAGCAGCTTAACTAGCGGGGTTACGGGCACAGATACGCAGTATTTT.